This is a list of T cell receptor beta chains from one sample in a study of blood T cell repertoires in COVID-19. The assay was immunoSEQ multiplex PCR, and TCRdb's table has in-frame clones only and misses some. The data contain under 65,000 clones, 81% of them singletons. Sequencing was performed on peripheral blood. The origin of the receptors is an older woman with acute or convalescent COVID-19. CDR3s include the opening cysteine and the closing phenylalanine or tryptophan. D genes are given only for firm matches.

J: TRBJ1-1
V: TRBV12-5
D: TRBD1
CDR3: CASGTTDRVYEAFF

J: TRBJ1-1
V: TRBV28
D: -
CDR3: CASSLFRGLRTEAFF

J: TRBJ1-2
V: TRBV3-1/TRBV3-2
D: TRBD1
CDR3: CASSRGDRAEGYTF

J: TRBJ1-1
V: TRBV5-5
D: -
CDR3: CASSPTGGHEAFF

J: TRBJ1-5
V: TRBV9
D: -
CDR3: CASTILAGRFLSNQPQHF

J: TRBJ2-7
V: TRBV6-1
D: -
CDR3: CASSDTGQPFYEQYF

J: TRBJ2-6
V: TRBV11-2
D: -
CDR3: CASRQLFISGANVLTF

J: TRBJ2-5
V: TRBV5-1
D: -
CDR3: CASSPGSGGETQYF

J: TRBJ2-2
V: TRBV5-1
D: -
CDR3: CASSHGGGGNTGELFF

J: TRBJ1-2
V: TRBV11-1
D: -
CDR3: CASRHGQSNYGYTF

J: TRBJ2-3
V: TRBV18
D: TRBD2
CDR3: CASSHPGLADLFTDTQYF

J: TRBJ1-6
V: TRBV3-1/TRBV3-2
D: TRBD1
CDR3: CASSQWNRGLDSPLHF